This T cell receptor beta chain was captured in a study of cytotoxic CD8 clonotypes in ibrutinib-treated CLL. Per germline, CDR1 SGHRS and CDR2 YFSETQ. The CDR3 consists of 15 residues. V lost 5 bases to trimming and J lost 4 bases, with 16 bases between them. The assay was immunoSEQ multiplex PCR, and TCRdb's table has in-frame clones only and misses some. The table has about 130,000 clones, less than 90% seen once. The receptor's source is a human donor with chronic lymphocytic leukemia. Material: PBMCs, obtained after 24 months of ibrutinib treatment. This sequence joins TRBV5-1 and TRBJ1-3; D uncertain. The CDR3 nucleotides are TGCGCCAGCAGTATCCGACACGGCACAGGAAACACCATATATTTT. Protein product: CASSIRHGTGNTIYF.